This TCR beta chain was obtained from a study of monozygotic twins with inflammatory bowel disease (dated by TCRdb to between 2017 and 2020). A note on the overall study: A total of roughly 28 monozygotic twin pairs were included in the full study, comprising nine German pairs (four IBD-concordant, five IBD-discordant) and 19 IBD-discordant Danish pairs. Disease-associated traits were sought mainly through comparisons between IBD patients and their genetically identical healthy co-twins within discordant pairs. Each individual had, on average, about 151 000 unique TCRalpha sequences and 181 000 unique TCRbeta sequences available for analysis. Study-wide conclusions, independent of this receptor: The analysis was unable to tell apart different T cell subtypes. Because patients received different immunosuppressive treatments, the repertoires may have picked up extra background noise and variability between individuals. No difference in repertoire similarity was observed between concordant and discordant twins, possibly owing to limited statistical power. Compared with healthy twins, IBD patients shared fewer clonotypes with other individuals, and the difference was most pronounced in patients with signs of disease activity. Measured by the inverse Simpson index, TCRbeta repertoire diversity was lower in IBD patients than in their healthy co-twins. The results gave no support for a single strong signal or clonotype linked to IBD.

To prepare the library, 5' RACE was applied. Preparation of each TCR library used approximately 3,500 ng of total RNA. cDNA was synthesized with SMARTScribe reverse transcriptase in eight separate reactions per sample. Unique molecular identifiers containing a 6-nucleotide sample barcode were introduced through template switching during cDNA synthesis. TCRalpha and TCRbeta cDNA was amplified in two nested PCRs of about 17 and 10 cycles, and bead purification was carried out after each PCR. Before amplification, cDNA was treated with uracil DNA-glycosylase and purified using the QIAquick PCR purification kit. In the second PCR, Illumina TruSeq-compatible adapters and sample-specific barcodes were added. Library quality and concentration were checked on TapeStation and Qubit, and libraries were pooled at roughly 5 ng each. Sequencing of the pooled libraries was done on an Illumina HiSeq2500 single-index Rapid Run using custom sequencing primers and 2 x 100 bp reads. Regarding the original processing steps: PCR and sequencing errors were corrected by UMI-based consensus assembly using MiGEC version 1.2.6. MiXCR version 2.1.1 was used to carry out V(D)J alignment, clonotype assembly and CDR3 extraction. Normalisation of gene usage, clonotype sharing and MAIT/NKT TCR abundance was achieved by analysing the top 1000, 10 000 and 20 000 clonotypes per sample. After downsampling to 27 000 UMIs, diversity was calculated as the inverse Simpson index using the vegan R package. Paired Mann-Whitney U tests were applied to discordant twin pairs, with Benjamini-Hochberg correction for multiple testing. Following reprocessing of the reads by TCRdb, the data hold one row per CDR3 protein sequence and no DNA is available. These V and J calls derive from TCRdb rather than the authors' analysis. Per the sample table, the count is approximately 120,000 distinct CDR3 sequences. Around 11% of the sample rests with the top ten.

From each donor, an approximately 2.4 ml peripheral blood sample was drawn into PAXgene tubes and stored at -80 degrees C. Without any T cell sorting, total RNA was extracted from whole blood using the PAXgene blood miRNA kit on an automated QIAcube. Peripheral blood from monozygotic twin pairs concordant or discordant for inflammatory bowel disease was subjected to deep TCRalpha and TCRbeta repertoire profiling with unique molecular barcoding. Smoking habits were recorded for all twin pairs, and individuals were classified as current, former or never smokers. To note about this clonotype: Its target antigen remains unknown.

From its cysteine to its phenylalanine, the CDR3 spans 13 amino acids. DNA for this receptor is not on file. CDR1 is given as LNHDA and CDR2 as SQIVND, both from the germline V gene (reference sequence). Input material: blood. The sequence links TRBV19 to TRBJ1-3; absent DNA, TCRdb's TRBD1 call cannot be checked. This receptor was obtained from a human donor with ulcerative colitis or Crohn's disease, or a healthy co-twin of an affected twin (not recorded which). CDR3 sequence: CASSTGSGNTIYF.